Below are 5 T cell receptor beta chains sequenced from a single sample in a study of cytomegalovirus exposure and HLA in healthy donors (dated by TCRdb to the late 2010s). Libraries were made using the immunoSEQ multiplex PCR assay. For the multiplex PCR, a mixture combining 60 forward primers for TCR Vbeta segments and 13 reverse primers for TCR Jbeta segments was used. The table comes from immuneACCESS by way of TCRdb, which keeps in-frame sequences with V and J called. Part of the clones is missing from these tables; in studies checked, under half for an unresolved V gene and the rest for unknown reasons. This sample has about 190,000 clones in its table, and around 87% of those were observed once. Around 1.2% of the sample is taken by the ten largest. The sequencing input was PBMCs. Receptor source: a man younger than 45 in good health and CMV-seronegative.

The CDR3 loop reads CASSGNPGQFYNEQFF. The CDR3 DNA reads TGTGCCAGCAGCGGGAACCCGGGACAGTTCTACAATGAGCAGTTCTTC. The chain links TRBV6-4 to TRBJ2-1; 7 nucleotides align to TRBD1. With V trimmed by 6 bases and J by 3 bases, 11 bases remained unmatched. Per germline, CDR1 MRHNA and CDR2 SNTAGT. This CDR3 is built from 16 residues.

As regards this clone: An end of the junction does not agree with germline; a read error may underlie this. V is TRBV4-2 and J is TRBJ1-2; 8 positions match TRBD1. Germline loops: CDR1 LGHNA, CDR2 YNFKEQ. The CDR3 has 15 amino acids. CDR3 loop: CASRQGTGYNYGYTF. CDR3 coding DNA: TGTGCCAGCAGGCAAGGGACAGGTTATAACTATGGCTACACCTTC.

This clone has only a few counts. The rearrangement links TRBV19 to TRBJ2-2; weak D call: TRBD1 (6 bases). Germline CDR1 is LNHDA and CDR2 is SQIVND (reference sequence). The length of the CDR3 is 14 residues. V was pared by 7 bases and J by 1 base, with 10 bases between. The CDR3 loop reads CASNQDRNTGELFF. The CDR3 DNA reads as TGTGCCAGTAACCAGGACAGGAACACCGGGGAGCTGTTTTTT.

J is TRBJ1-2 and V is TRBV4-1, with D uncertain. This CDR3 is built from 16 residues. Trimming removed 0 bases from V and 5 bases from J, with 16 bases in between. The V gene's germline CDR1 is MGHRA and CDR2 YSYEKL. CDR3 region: CASSQERAVGSYGYTF. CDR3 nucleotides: TGCGCCAGCAGCCAAGAACGAGCCGTAGGGAGTTATGGCTACACCTTC.

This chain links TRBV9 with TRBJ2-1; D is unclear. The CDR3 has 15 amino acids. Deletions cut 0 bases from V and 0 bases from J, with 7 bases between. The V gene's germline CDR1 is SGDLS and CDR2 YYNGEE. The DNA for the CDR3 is TGTGCCAGCAGCGTAGCTACCGACTCCTACAATGAGCAGTTCTTC. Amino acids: CASSVATDSYNEQFF.